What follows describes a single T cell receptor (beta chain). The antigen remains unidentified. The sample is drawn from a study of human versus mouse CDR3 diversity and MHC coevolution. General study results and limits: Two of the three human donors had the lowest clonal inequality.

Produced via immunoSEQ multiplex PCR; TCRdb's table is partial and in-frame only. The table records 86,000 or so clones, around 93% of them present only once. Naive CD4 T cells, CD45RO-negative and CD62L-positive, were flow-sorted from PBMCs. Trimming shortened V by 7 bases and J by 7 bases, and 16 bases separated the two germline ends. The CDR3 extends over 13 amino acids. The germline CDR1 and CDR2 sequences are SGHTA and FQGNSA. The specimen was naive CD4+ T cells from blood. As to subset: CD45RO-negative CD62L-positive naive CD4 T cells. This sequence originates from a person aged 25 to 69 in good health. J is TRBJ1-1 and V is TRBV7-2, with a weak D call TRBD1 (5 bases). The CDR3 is CASTSSGGFEAFF. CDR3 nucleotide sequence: TGTGCCAGCACTTCCTCGGGGGGGTTTGAAGCTTTCTTT.